This TCR beta chain was profiled in a study of monozygotic twins with inflammatory bowel disease. Whole-study results and caveats: In these data, no single strong IBD-associated signal or clonotype received support.

Comment on this clonotype: Its antigen is as yet unknown.

CDR1 and CDR2 (germline): ENHRY, SYGVKD. The CDR3 contains 12 residues. TCRdb derives one entry per CDR3 protein from the 5' RACE reads, leaving out DNA. The table lists approximately 200,000 distinct CDR3 sequences. The chain has TRBV10-3 and TRBJ2-3. The sequenced sample was blood. This receptor was obtained from a human donor with ulcerative colitis or Crohn's disease, or a healthy co-twin of an affected twin (not recorded which). This chain's CDR3 is CAISDGADTQYF.